The present TCR beta chain was sequenced within a study of blood T cell repertoires in COVID-19. In germline, CDR1 is KGHDR, CDR2 SFDVKD. The ends were cut back, 7 bases at V and 10 bases at J, with 13 bases in the middle. The CDR3 totals 12 residues. TCRdb keeps only in-frame clones here, not all; method: immunoSEQ multiplex PCR. The sample has fewer than 700,000 clones, approximately 91% seen once. The rearrangement joins TRBV24-1 to TRBJ2-1, with D possibly matching TRBD2 (5 bases). This sequence originates from a woman aged 45-59 years with COVID-19, enrolled during active disease. Sequenced sample: peripheral blood. In nucleotides, the CDR3 is TGTGCCACCAGCGAGGGTCTACGGGAGCAGTTCTTC. Translating gives CATSEGLREQFF.